These 29 T cell receptor beta chains came from one sample sequenced in a study of T cell changes during pregnancy in multiple sclerosis. The table came from immunoSEQ multiplex PCR; TCRdb's copy has only in-frame clones and leaves some out. The table lists approximately 44,000 clones, 90% of them singletons. The sequencing here drew on CD4+ T cells from peripheral blood mononuclear cells, taken before pregnancy. Receptors originate from a female donor with multiple sclerosis, enrolled in a pregnancy study.

This clone appeared once. V usage is TRBV27 and J usage is TRBJ1-1; 7 positions agree with TRBD1. This CDR3 is built from 15 residues. V gave up 5 bases and J gave up 1 base; unmatched junction bases: 7. Germline values: CDR1 MNHEY, CDR2 SMNVEV (reference sequence). This CDR3 reads CASSGYRQGNTEAFF. CDR3 in DNA: TGTGCCAGCAGTGGATACAGACAGGGGAACACTGAAGCTTTCTTT.

This clone was picked up one time. The chain links TRBV18 to TRBJ1-5; 8 bases are shared with TRBD1. The CDR3 is 16 residues long. Germline V CDR1 and CDR2: KGHSH, LQKENI. V dropped 2 bases and J dropped 4; count of bases not matched to a gene: 7. The CDR3 coding sequence is TGTGCCAGCTCACCATTCGAGGGGACAGGTAATCAGCCCCAGCATTTT. It specifies CASSPFEGTGNQPQHF.

The chain joins TRBV21-1 to TRBJ2-3; no DNA check was done on the table's D call, TRBD1. TRBV21-1 is an annotated pseudogene. The CDR3 runs to 17 residues. The DNA of the CDR3 is TGTGCCAGCAGCAAACGTTCCGGGACAGGGGGCTTAAATACGCAGTATTTT. Translating it yields CASSKRSGTGGLNTQYF.

This chain uses TRBV30 with TRBJ1-1, with D maybe TRBD1 (6 bases). Germline V CDR1 and CDR2: GTSNPN, SVGIG (reference sequence). The CDR3 sequence is 16 residues long. V lost 3 bases to trimming and J lost 0 bases, with 17 bases between them. CDR3 protein: CAWSGSWGLMNTEAFF. CDR3 DNA: TGTGCCTGGAGCGGATCGTGGGGGCTAATGAACACTGAAGCTTTCTTT.

As DNA, the CDR3 is TGTGCCAGCTCACCACCGTCAATCCCCAATGAGCAGTTCTTC. It yields the protein CASSPPSIPNEQFF. The chain has TRBV18 and TRBJ2-1; the D is unclear. The CDR3 has 14 residues. Germline values: CDR1 KGHSH, CDR2 LQKENI. V lost 0 bases and J 6 bases, leaving 9 bases between the germline ends.

This chain links TRBV5-8 with TRBJ1-5; 9 nucleotides match TRBD1. The germline gives CDR1 SGHTS, CDR2 YDEGEE. The CDR3 sequence is 15 residues long. Unmatched junction bases numbered 9, after V lost 4 bases and J lost 7 bases. CDR3 sequence (DNA): TGTGCCAGCAGCCGATCGGGACAGGGTAACCAGCCCCAGCATTTT. Translation gives CASSRSGQGNQPQHF.

This clone was recorded once. CDR3 DNA: TGTGCCAGCACCGAGTATCCCGCAGGGATCACTGAAGCTTTCTTT. Translating it yields CASTEYPAGITEAFF. The rearrangement uses TRBV6-1 and TRBJ1-1; tentatively, D is TRBD1 (5 bases). The V end lost 7 bases, the J end lost 4 bases, and 19 bases lay between the germline ends. The CDR3 runs 15 residues. Germline CDR1 is MNHNS and CDR2 is SASEGT.

The genes are TRBV14 and TRBJ2-5; D perhaps matches TRBD1 (5 bases). Per germline, CDR1 SGHDN and CDR2 FVKESK. The CDR3 extends over 14 amino acids. The V end was cut by 0 bases, the J end by 7 bases, with 12 bases between. The CDR3 DNA sequence: TGTGCCAGCAGCCAAGAGGCAGGCACAGGGACCCAGTACTTC. Its protein product is CASSQEAGTGTQYF.

As DNA, the CDR3 is TGTGCCAGCAGGACAGGGGTCCACGAGCAGTACTTC. Protein product: CASRTGVHEQYF. The chain links TRBV6-5 to TRBJ2-7; 8 nucleotides match TRBD1. Germline V gives CDR1 MNHEY, CDR2 SVGAGI. J gave up 5 bases and V 6 bases, and 3 bases lay outside the gene matches. This CDR3 is built from 12 residues.

This clone was counted between two and nine times. V is TRBV7-7 and J is TRBJ2-5, with 8 bases fitting TRBD2. V shed 4 bases, J shed 5 bases, and the junction held 15 bases outside the gene matches. This CDR3 comprises 17 residues. Germline V gene data show CDR1 as SSHAT and CDR2 as FNYEAQ (reference sequence). CDR3 amino acids: CASSSQRQRGYPETQYF. CDR3 DNA sequence: TGTGCCAGCAGCTCACAAAGACAGCGGGGGTACCCCGAGACCCAGTACTTC.

The J gene is TRBJ2-2, the V gene TRBV2, with D unclear. The CDR3 extends over 13 amino acids. CDR1 is SNHLY, CDR2 FYNNEI, per germline. Trimming removed 3 bases at V and 6 bases at J, with 8 bases between. This CDR3 is CASSDRGAGELFF. In nucleotides, the CDR3 is TGTGCCAGCAGTGACAGAGGTGCCGGGGAGCTGTTTTTT.

CDR3: CASSSNRVYEQYF. CDR3 sequence (DNA): TGTGCCAGCAGCAGTAACAGGGTCTACGAGCAGTACTTC. The chain combines TRBV7-8 with TRBJ2-7; D is perhaps TRBD1 (6 bases). CDR1 SGHVS and CDR2 FQNEAQ come from the germline V gene. The CDR3 contains 13 residues. V was pared by 5 bases and J by 3 bases, with 11 bases between.

The gene calls are TRBV2 and TRBJ2-7; 9 bases are a match to TRBD1. V gave up 5 bases and J gave up 11 bases; unmatched junction bases: 7. The length of the CDR3 is 12 residues. From germline, CDR1 is SNHLY and CDR2 FYNNEI. This chain's CDR3 is CASSPTGTGKYF. DNA for the CDR3: TGTGCCAGCAGTCCCACCGGGACAGGGAAGTACTTC.

The chain joins TRBV7-9 to TRBJ2-2; tentative D call: TRBD1 (6 bases). The CDR3 runs to 16 residues. In germline, CDR1 is SEHNR, CDR2 FQNEAQ (reference sequence). V gave up 0 bases and J gave up 4 bases, with 12 bases separating them. Here the CDR3 reads CASSLAGQSLTGELFF. The CDR3 DNA follows: TGTGCCAGCAGCTTAGCCGGACAGTCCCTCACCGGGGAGCTGTTTTTT.

Here the CDR3 reads CASSLGTSGRDGETQYF. DNA for the CDR3: TGTGCCAGCAGCTTGGGGACTAGCGGGAGGGACGGAGAGACCCAGTACTTC. The chain carries TRBV7-3 and TRBJ2-5; 16 nucleotides align to TRBD2. The V segment lost 3 bases and the J segment 4 bases; nucleotides outside the gene matches: 5. There are 17 residues in the CDR3. Germline V lookup: CDR1 SGHTA, CDR2 FQGTGA.

The V call is TRBV5-1, the J call TRBJ2-2; 11 bases map to TRBD2. Germline V lookup: CDR1 SGHRS, CDR2 YFSETQ. This CDR3 comprises 15 residues. The junction had 6 bases not matched to a gene; V was cut back by 4 bases and J by 7 bases. The CDR3 DNA is TGCGCCAGCAGCCCTACTAGCGGGAGTGTCGGGGAGCTGTTTTTT. This codes for CASSPTSGSVGELFF.

The table lists this clone with a count of one. The chain has TRBV7-9 and TRBJ1-2, with TRBD1 matching 9 bases. V shed 0 bases, J shed 7 bases, and the junction held 9 bases outside the gene matches. This CDR3 spans 16 amino acids. Germline CDR1 SEHNR, CDR2 FQNEAQ (reference sequence). The CDR3 is CASSLANDPGQGGYTF. The CDR3 DNA sequence: TGTGCCAGCAGCTTAGCCAATGACCCGGGACAGGGTGGCTACACCTTC.

The chain recombines TRBV5-4 with TRBJ2-1, with TRBD1 matching over 8 bases. Germline CDR1 SGHNT, CDR2 YYREEE (reference sequence). The CDR3 contains 15 residues. With 5 bases clipped from V and 8 bases from J, the junction kept 12 bases outside the gene matches. The DNA of the CDR3 is TGTGCCAGCAGACCGAGGGGCAGGGGGCTCGATGAGCAGTTCTTC. The encoded protein is CASRPRGRGLDEQFF.

The gene calls are TRBV6-1 and TRBJ1-2; D might be TRBD1 (5 bases). Between the trimmed V and J ends, which lost 0 bases and 8 bases, there was a span of 10 bases. Germline CDR1 and CDR2: MNHNS and SASEGT. This CDR3 is 13 amino acids long. CDR3 in amino acids: CASSEARGGGYTF. As DNA, the CDR3 is TGTGCCAGCAGTGAAGCTAGGGGAGGAGGCTACACCTTC.

The chain recombines TRBV7-9 with TRBJ2-1, with a tentative D call TRBD1 (6 bases). Looked up from germline, CDR1 is SEHNR and CDR2 is FQNEAQ (reference sequence). The length of the CDR3 is 13 residues. Trimming stripped 4 bases from V and 7 bases from J, with 11 bases between. The chain's CDR3 is CASSWARGNEQFF. CDR3 nucleotide sequence: TGTGCCAGCAGCTGGGCGAGGGGGAATGAGCAGTTCTTC.

The V and J genes are TRBV29-1 and TRBJ2-5; 7 bases are shared with TRBD1. Germline CDR1 SQVTM, CDR2 ANQGSEA. Losses at the gene ends were 6 bases for V and 4 bases for J; bases not matched to a gene: 11. The CDR3 totals 14 residues. This CDR3 is CSVVSDRQRETQYF. The CDR3 DNA reads TGCAGCGTCGTTTCGGACAGGCAGAGAGAGACCCAGTACTTC. The full variable domain, its missing parts supplied by reference TRBV29-1 and TRBJ2-5, is SAVISQKPSRDICQRGTSLTIQCQVDSQVTMMFWYRQQPGQSLTLIATANQGSEATYESGFVIDKFPISRPNLTFSTLTVSNMSPEDSSIYLCSVVSDRQRETQYFGPGTRLLVL.

The V and J genes are TRBV4-2 and TRBJ2-7; TRBD2 agrees at 10 bases. The junction had 7 bases not matched to a gene; V was cut back by 4 bases and J by 1 base. The length of the CDR3 is 16 residues. Germline V lookup: CDR1 LGHNA, CDR2 YNFKEQ. CDR3 sequence (DNA): TGTGCCAGCAGCCCGGGGGGAGCGGGAGGGTCCTACGAGCAGTACTTC. Amino acids: CASSPGGAGGSYEQYF.

DNA for the CDR3: TGTGCCACCAGCAGAGATCAAGCCAGGATCTACGAGCAGTACTTC. Protein sequence: CATSRDQARIYEQYF. The rearrangement joins TRBV15 to TRBJ2-7, with D hard to call. Germline V gene data show CDR1 as LNHNV and CDR2 as YYDKDF (reference sequence). The CDR3 runs 15 residues. Trimming took off 0 bases at V and 3 bases at J, with 12 bases between the two ends.

The gene calls are TRBV7-2 and TRBJ2-2, with D possibly TRBD2 on 5 matching bases. The CDR3 extends over 14 amino acids. CDR1 and CDR2 (germline): SGHTA, FQGNSA. Trimming stripped 5 bases from V and 4 bases from J, with 11 bases between. The CDR3 region has the DNA TGTGCCAGCAGCCTTGGACTCAGCACCGGGGAGCTGTTTTTT. This encodes CASSLGLSTGELFF.

V gene TRBV7-3 combines with J gene TRBJ2-6; 8 bases are shared with TRBD1. This CDR3 has 19 amino acids. The ends lost 5 bases at V and 2 bases at J; junction bases unmatched: 14. Germline assignment: CDR1 SGHTA and CDR2 FQGTGA. The CDR3 is CASSPGVGTGRAGANVLTF. The DNA of the CDR3 is TGTGCCAGCAGCCCCGGGGTGGGGACAGGTAGGGCTGGGGCCAACGTCCTGACTTTC. Complete variable domain (other parts from reference TRBV7-3 and TRBJ2-6): GAGVSQTPSNKVTEKGKYVELRCDPISGHTALYWYRQSLGQGPEFLIYFQGTGAADDSGLPNDRFFAVRPEGSVSTLKIQRTERGDSAVYLCASSPGVGTGRAGANVLTFGAGSRLTVL.

The genes are TRBV15 and TRBJ2-2; D perhaps matches TRBD2 (6 bases). This CDR3 is 14 amino acids long. Germline V gives CDR1 LNHNV, CDR2 YYDKDF (reference sequence). V shed 1 base and J shed 7 bases, with 10 bases lying between them. CDR3 nucleotide sequence: TGTGCCACCAGCAGAGTAGTGGGGGGCGGGGAGCTGTTTTTT. Its protein product is CATSRVVGGGELFF.

J is TRBJ2-3 and V is TRBV9; D gene ambiguous. Germline CDR1 SGDLS, CDR2 YYNGEE. The CDR3 spans 14 residues. Between the trimmed V and J ends, which lost 0 bases and 3 bases, there was a span of 8 bases. The CDR3 DNA is TGTGCCAGCAGCGTAGGACAACAAACAGATACGCAGTATTTT. Residues: CASSVGQQTDTQYF.

This chain uses TRBV9 with TRBJ2-7, with TRBD2 matching over 11 bases. The V segment lost 3 bases and the J segment 4 bases; nucleotides outside the gene matches: 21. This CDR3 comprises 20 residues. Germline V lookup: CDR1 SGDLS, CDR2 YYNGEE. The CDR3 reads CASSAGLAGGLGGREYEQYF. The DNA of the CDR3 is TGTGCCAGCAGCGCCGGGTTAGCGGGAGGGCTCGGGGGGCGAGAATACGAGCAGTACTTC.

The rearrangement links TRBV27 to TRBJ2-1; TRBD2 matches at 7 bases. With V trimmed by 4 bases and J by 5 bases, 8 bases remained unmatched. Germline values: CDR1 MNHEY, CDR2 SMNVEV (reference sequence). This CDR3 is built from 15 residues. The CDR3 bases are TGTGCCAGCAGTTCTAAGCGGGACCCCCACAATGAGCAGTTCTTC. Encoded protein: CASSSKRDPHNEQFF.